This T cell receptor (beta chain) was documented in a study of shared clonotypes between healthy human individuals. This CDR3 has 12 amino acids. Trimming pared 8 bases from V and 9 bases from J, leaving 14 bases between. Germline assignment: CDR1 SGHVS and CDR2 FQNEAQ. Clones were read by immunoSEQ multiplex PCR, and TCRdb kept only the in-frame ones, dropping some. The table has approximately 1.9 million clones, roughly 95% seen once. CD45RO-negative, CCR7-positively selected cells formed the naive CD8 fraction, excluding terminally differentiated effector memory CD45RA+ cells. The receptor was derived from a man aged 18 to 30 in good health. Some clones in this sample may be carry-over from other donors' samples. Sequencing was done on a sample of naive CD8+ T cells from PBMCs. This sequence joins TRBV7-8 and TRBJ2-1, with D perhaps matching TRBD1 (6 bases). Here the CDR3 DNA reads TGTGCCAGCGGACAGCTTACTAGTGAGCAGTTCTTC. It yields the protein CASGQLTSEQFF.